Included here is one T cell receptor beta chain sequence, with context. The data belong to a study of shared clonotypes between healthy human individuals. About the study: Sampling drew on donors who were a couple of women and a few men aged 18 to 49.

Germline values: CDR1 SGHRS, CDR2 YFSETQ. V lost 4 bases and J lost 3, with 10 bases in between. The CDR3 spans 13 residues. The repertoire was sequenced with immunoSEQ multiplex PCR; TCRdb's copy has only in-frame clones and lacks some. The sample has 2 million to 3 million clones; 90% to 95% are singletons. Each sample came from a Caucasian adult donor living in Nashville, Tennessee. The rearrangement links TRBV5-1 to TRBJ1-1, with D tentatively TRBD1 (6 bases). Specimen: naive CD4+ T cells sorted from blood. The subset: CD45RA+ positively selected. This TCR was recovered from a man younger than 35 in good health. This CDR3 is CASSPGDHTEAFF. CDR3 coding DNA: TGCGCCAGCAGCCCAGGGGATCACACTGAAGCTTTCTTT.